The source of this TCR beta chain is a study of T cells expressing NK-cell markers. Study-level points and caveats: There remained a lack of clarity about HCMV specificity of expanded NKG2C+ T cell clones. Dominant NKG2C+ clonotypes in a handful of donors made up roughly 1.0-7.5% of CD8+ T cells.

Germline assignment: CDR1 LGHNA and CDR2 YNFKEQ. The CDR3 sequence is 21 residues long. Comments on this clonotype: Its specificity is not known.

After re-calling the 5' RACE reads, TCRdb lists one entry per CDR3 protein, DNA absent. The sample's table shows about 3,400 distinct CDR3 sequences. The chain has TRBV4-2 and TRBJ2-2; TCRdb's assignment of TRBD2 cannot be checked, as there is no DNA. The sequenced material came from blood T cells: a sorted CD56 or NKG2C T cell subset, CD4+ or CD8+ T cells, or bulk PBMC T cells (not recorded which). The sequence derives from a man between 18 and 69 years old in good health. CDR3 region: CASSQEPRTSGGAWNTGELFF.